A single sample gave rise to the 10 T cell receptor beta chains below, sequenced in a study of CD8 T cells in Susac syndrome. An input of about 0.5 to 1 ug of RNA was subjected to reverse transcription using random hexamers. TCRdb passed the immunoSEQ multiplex PCR reads through MiXCR, listing each CDR3 protein once. The top ten clones hold 0.09% to 0.1% of a sample with around 170,000 distinct CDR3 sequences, around 95% of them seen once. The sequencing sample was made of CD4+ T cells from PBMCs. These receptors came from a human donor with Susac syndrome.

The rearrangement joins TRBV7-9 to TRBJ1-2; D gene ambiguous. The CDR3 totals 12 residues. Germline V gene data show CDR1 as SEHNR and CDR2 as FQNEAQ (reference sequence). Trimming removed 4 bases from V and 4 bases from J, with 7 bases in between. CDR3 nucleotide sequence: TGTGCCAGCAGCTCCTTCTTCTATGGCTACACCTTC. Its protein is CASSSFFYGYTF.

This clonotype was seen once. The chain joins TRBV12-3 or TRBV12-4 to TRBJ2-3; 8 nucleotides align to TRBD1. Germline trimming cut 6 bases from V and 7 bases from J; bases unmatched to any gene: 15. The CDR3 covers 16 residues. The CDR3 DNA reads as TGTGCCAGCAGAAAAGGACAGGGAGCAATCCTGCATACGCAGTATTTT. Its translation: CASRKGQGAILHTQYF.

V usage is TRBV7-3 and J usage is TRBJ2-7; 8 bases line up with TRBD1. The germline gives CDR1 SGHTA, CDR2 FQGTGA. The CDR3 is made up of 15 amino acids. V shed 5 bases and J 6 bases; nucleotides not matched to a gene: 12. CDR3 sequence (DNA): TGTGCCAGCAGCCCCACCCCGGGACAGGAGGCCGAGCAGTACTTC. Translation: CASSPTPGQEAEQYF.

V gene TRBV20-1 combines with J gene TRBJ2-3; unclear D gene. The CDR3 totals 14 residues. The V gene lost 1 base and the J gene lost 2 bases, with 10 bases spanning the gap. Germline CDR1 DFQATT, CDR2 SNEGSKA (reference sequence). The CDR3 sequence: CSARGGGNTDTQYF. DNA of the CDR3: TGCAGTGCTAGAGGTGGCGGAAACACAGATACGCAGTATTTT.

V gene TRBV20-1 combines with J gene TRBJ1-1; D is possibly TRBD1 (5 bases). Germline V lookup: CDR1 DFQATT, CDR2 SNEGSKA (reference sequence). The V end was cut by 4 bases, the J end by 1 base, with 13 bases between. The CDR3 runs to 14 residues. The CDR3 DNA reads as TGCAGTGCTACCCTAACAGGTCGGAACACTGAAGCTTTCTTT. This encodes CSATLTGRNTEAFF.

This clonotype came up once. J is TRBJ2-6 and V is TRBV12-3 or TRBV12-4; D unresolved. Trimming took 1 base from V and 3 from J, leaving 1 base between them. CDR3 size: 13 residues. As DNA, the CDR3 is TGTGCCAGCAGTTTAGGTGGGGCCAACGTCCTGACTTTC. Protein sequence: CASSLGGANVLTF.

The chain joins TRBV3-1 to TRBJ2-5, with TRBD2 matching 8 bases. CDR1 and CDR2 from the germline V gene are LGHDT and YNNKEL (reference sequence). This CDR3 has 16 amino acids. V lost 3 bases to trimming and J lost 1 base; unmatched junction nucleotides: 7. CDR3 protein: CASSHRLAGSQETQYF. For the CDR3, the DNA is TGTGCCAGCAGCCACCGCTTAGCGGGGAGCCAAGAGACCCAGTACTTC.

The chain is built from TRBV9 and TRBJ2-5; D is uncertain. The CDR3 runs 14 residues. Trimming pared 4 bases from V and 5 bases from J, leaving 15 bases between. The germline V gene encodes CDR1 SGDLS and CDR2 YYNGEE. CDR3 loop: CASSTAGSEETQYF. CDR3 bases: TGTGCCAGCAGCACCGCCGGGTCCGAGGAGACCCAGTACTTC.

The CDR3 DNA follows: TGCGCCAGCAAAGGAGCAGTGCTGAACACCGGGGAGCTGTTTTTT. Encoded protein: CASKGAVLNTGELFF. The J gene is TRBJ2-2, the V gene TRBV5-1; D is unresolved. V lost 6 bases, J lost 1 base, and 13 bases lay in between. The CDR3 extends over 15 amino acids. From germline, CDR1 is SGHRS and CDR2 YFSETQ.

This clonotype has a handful of counts. The rearrangement joins TRBV12-3 or TRBV12-4 to TRBJ2-3; either TRBD1 or TRBD2 may supply D (5 bases each). The V and J ends lost 1 base and 1 base respectively, with 6 bases between them. The CDR3 covers 14 residues. The chain's CDR3 is CASSLVGGTDTQYF. Written as DNA, the CDR3 is TGTGCCAGCAGTTTAGTGGGGGGCACAGATACGCAGTATTTT.